These 25 T cell receptor beta chains came from one sample sequenced in a study of vaccination and CD4 T cells after COVID-19. The treatment is: approximately nine-day PBMC culture with coronavirus spike peptide pools or control peptides (ViraFEST assay). Their recognized antigens are unknown. Sequenced with the Oncomine TCR Beta short-read assay was DNA taken from cultured CD4+ T cells. TCRdb used MiXCR to reprocess the PCR reads, holding one entry per CDR3 protein. Among some 11,000 distinct CDR3 sequences listed, around 61% were seen once. Material: CD4+ T cells from blood, cultured in vitro, obtained before SARS-CoV-2 vaccination. These receptor sequences come from a human donor who had recovered from COVID-19.

This clonotype was observed a handful of times. The chain employs TRBV20-1 and TRBJ2-7, with D perhaps TRBD2 (5 bases). This CDR3 is 14 amino acids long. The V gene lost 4 bases and the J gene lost 0 bases, with 13 bases spanning the gap. From germline, CDR1 is DFQATT and CDR2 SNEGSKA (reference sequence). This CDR3 reads CSATSGENSYEQYF. CDR3 nucleotide sequence: TGCAGTGCTACCAGCGGAGAGAACTCCTACGAGCAGTACTTC.

V gene TRBV29-1 combines with J gene TRBJ1-1; no clear D. Trimming shortened V by 1 base and J by 0 bases, and 6 bases separated the two germline ends. This CDR3 is built from 13 residues. Per the germline V gene, CDR1 is SQVTM and CDR2 is ANQGSEA. The CDR3 loop reads CSVEVGLNTEAFF. In nucleotides, the CDR3 is TGCAGCGTTGAAGTAGGCCTGAACACTGAAGCTTTCTTT.

The J gene is TRBJ2-7, the V gene TRBV4-2; D gene unclear. V was cut by 0 bases and J by 6 bases, with 9 bases left in between. CDR1 and CDR2 (germline): LGHNA, YNFKEQ. This CDR3 spans 13 amino acids. CDR3 sequence (DNA): TGTGCCAGCAGCCAAGACCTCCAGCGCGAGCAGTACTTC. Protein product: CASSQDLQREQYF.

V and J are TRBV4-1 and TRBJ2-5; D remains unclear. The germline gives CDR1 MGHRA, CDR2 YSYEKL. The CDR3 contains 14 residues. V lost 1 base to trimming and J lost 1 base, with 7 bases between them. CDR3 residues: CASSQVVLQETQYF. In DNA, the CDR3 is TGCGCCAGCAGCCAAGTGGTCCTCCAAGAGACCCAGTACTTC.

This clonotype was counted a few times. The chain uses TRBV6-1 and TRBJ2-7, with D maybe TRBD2 (5 bases). V dropped 1 base and J dropped 0 bases, with 13 bases sitting between them. Germline V gene lookup returns CDR1 MNHNS and CDR2 SASEGT. The CDR3 spans 16 residues. CDR3 protein: CASSEGASGSSYEQYF. The CDR3 nucleotides are TGTGCCAGCAGTGAAGGCGCGTCGGGGAGCTCCTACGAGCAGTACTTC.

This chain connects TRBV4-1 to TRBJ1-5; D call uncertain. The germline V gene encodes CDR1 MGHRA and CDR2 YSYEKL. This CDR3 is built from 15 residues. The germline V and J ends were trimmed by 0 bases and 4 bases, with 10 bases remaining between them. CDR3 sequence (DNA): TGCGCCAGCAGCCAAGATCGGCCACCTAATCAGCCCCAGCATTTT. This codes for CASSQDRPPNQPQHF.

In its sample, this clonotype was seen a few times. The chain is built from TRBV2 and TRBJ1-1; D gene uncertain. The CDR3 has 14 amino acids. Germline V gene sequence: CDR1 SNHLY, CDR2 FYNNEI. Trimming took off 6 bases at V and 2 bases at J, with 13 bases between the two ends. CDR3 bases: TGTGCCAGCAGACACTTTAACCCCAACACTGAAGCTTTCTTT. Its protein product is CASRHFNPNTEAFF.

This rearrangement joins TRBV19 to TRBJ2-6; D call uncertain. The V gene's germline CDR1 is LNHDA and CDR2 SQIVND (reference sequence). The germline V and J ends were trimmed by 7 bases and 2 bases, with 6 bases remaining between them. This CDR3 has 13 residues. The CDR3 is CASILTGANVLTF. In DNA, the CDR3 is TGTGCCAGTATCCTGACTGGGGCCAACGTCCTGACTTTC.

The chain recombines TRBV2 with TRBJ1-5; no clear D. From germline, CDR1 is SNHLY and CDR2 FYNNEI. CDR3 size: 13 residues. V was cut by 1 base and J by 7 bases, with 8 bases left in between. CDR3 residues: CASSEGWFQPQHF. DNA for the CDR3: TGTGCCAGCAGTGAAGGGTGGTTCCAGCCCCAGCATTTT. Full variable domain (remainder filled in from reference TRBV2 and TRBJ1-5): EPEVTQTPSHQVTQMGQEVILRCVPISNHLYFYWYRQILGQKVEFLVSFYNNEISEKSEIFDDQFSVERPDGSNFTLKIRSTKLEDSAMYFCASSEGWFQPQHFGDGTRLSIL.

The chain joins TRBV7-9 to TRBJ2-7; D not certain. CDR1 is SEHNR and CDR2 is FQNEAQ in the germline V gene (reference sequence). V was pared by 5 bases and J by 5 bases, with 7 bases between. CDR3 length equals 11 residues. The CDR3 sequence is CASSHGHEQYF. The CDR3 DNA follows: TGTGCCAGCAGCCACGGCCACGAGCAGTACTTC.

Only one count was recorded for this clonotype. The chain uses TRBV20-1 and TRBJ2-2, with D perhaps given as TRBD1 or TRBD2 (5 bases each). The CDR3 totals 16 residues. V was trimmed by 3 bases and J by 3 bases, leaving 17 bases between them. Germline V gene data show CDR1 as DFQATT and CDR2 as SNEGSKA (reference sequence). The DNA for the CDR3 is TGCAGTGCTAGCGTATCTGGGGGTGAGGACACCGGGGAGCTGTTTTTT. Its translation: CSASVSGGEDTGELFF.

Only a few counts were recorded for this clonotype. The CDR3 coding sequence is TGTGCCAGCAGCCTCGGGGCCACGGTATATGGCTACACCTTC. The encoded protein is CASSLGATVYGYTF. The chain links TRBV7-2 to TRBJ1-2; the D gene is possibly TRBD1 (5 bases). Germline lookup yields CDR1 SGHTA and CDR2 FQGNSA. V lost 5 bases and J lost 5, with 15 bases in between. CDR3 length: 14 amino acids. Full variable domain (outside the CDR3, taken from reference TRBV7-2 and TRBJ1-2): GAGVSQSPSNKVTEKGKDVELRCDPISGHTALYWYRQSLGQGLEFLIYFQGNSAPDKSGLPSDRFSAERTGGSVSTLTIQRTQQEDSAVYLCASSLGATVYGYTFGSGTRLTVV.

There are a few counts of this clonotype. This chain links TRBV20-1 with TRBJ2-1; 12 bases line up with TRBD2. Germline V gene data show CDR1 as DFQATT and CDR2 as SNEGSKA (reference sequence). This CDR3 has 17 residues. Trimming took 3 bases from V and 15 from J; bases not matched to a gene: 21. This CDR3 reads CSARTSGRASDEMRAFF. The CDR3 bases are TGCAGTGCTAGGACTAGCGGGAGAGCCTCCGACGAAATGAGAGCGTTCTTC.

This chain connects TRBV28 to TRBJ1-5, with D possibly being TRBD1 (5 bases). Looked up from germline, CDR1 is MDHEN and CDR2 is SYDVKM. There are 15 residues in the CDR3. Trimming removed 0 bases at V and 0 bases at J, with 6 bases between. Here the CDR3 DNA reads TGTGCCAGCAGTTTATGGGGGGATAGCAATCAGCCCCAGCATTTT. Protein product: CASSLWGDSNQPQHF. Filled out from reference TRBV28 and TRBJ1-5, the complete variable domain reads DVKVTQSSRYLVKRTGEKVFLECVQDMDHENMFWYRQDPGLGLRLIYFSYDVKMKEKGDIPEGYSVSREKKERFSLILESASTNQTSMYLCASSLWGDSNQPQHFGDGTRLSIL.

This chain connects TRBV20-1 to TRBJ2-2, with 7 bases aligning to TRBD2. V shed 7 bases, J shed 7 bases, and the junction held 9 bases outside the gene matches. CDR1 and CDR2 from the germline V gene are DFQATT and SNEGSKA (reference sequence). This CDR3 has 13 residues. This CDR3 is CSGAGEADGELFF. In DNA form, the CDR3 reads TGCAGTGGGGCGGGAGAAGCGGACGGGGAGCTGTTTTTT.

The V call is TRBV27, the J call TRBJ1-5, with 9 bases lining up with TRBD1. V dropped 6 bases and J dropped 4; count of bases not matched to a gene: 4. The CDR3 runs to 14 residues. Germline V gives CDR1 MNHEY, CDR2 SMNVEV (reference sequence). The CDR3 is CASSIDRGNQPQHF. CDR3 DNA: TGTGCCAGCAGCATTGACAGGGGGAATCAGCCCCAGCATTTT.

This clonotype appeared once. The rearrangement links TRBV19 to TRBJ1-2; 8 bases fit TRBD1. This CDR3 comprises 13 residues. From germline, CDR1 is LNHDA and CDR2 SQIVND (reference sequence). V shed 5 bases, J shed 6 bases, and the junction held 5 bases outside the gene matches. The CDR3 DNA reads TGTGCCAGTAGTTCAGACAGGGGAGATGGCTACACCTTC. Encoded protein: CASSSDRGDGYTF. Together with reference TRBV19 and TRBJ1-2, the CDR3 gives the full variable domain: DGGITQSPKYLFRKEGQNVTLSCEQNLNHDAMYWYRQDPGQGLRLIYYSQIVNDFQKGDIAEGYSVSREKKESFPLTVTSAQKNPTAFYLCASSSDRGDGYTFGSGTRLTVV.

The chain is built from TRBV28 and TRBJ1-3, with D unresolved. CDR3 length: 14 residues. CDR1 MDHEN and CDR2 SYDVKM come from the germline V gene. Trimming shortened V by 4 bases and J by 0 bases, and 7 bases separated the two germline ends. Here the CDR3 reads CASSSSASGNTIYF. For the CDR3, the DNA is TGTGCCAGCAGTTCGTCAGCCTCTGGAAACACCATATATTTT.

This clonotype was counted only a few times. The chain links TRBV28 to TRBJ1-2, with D possibly matching TRBD1 (6 bases). The V and J ends lost 2 bases and 4 bases respectively, with 11 bases between them. CDR3 length: 14 amino acids. CDR1 is MDHEN, CDR2 SYDVKM, per germline. CDR3: CASSLPPGAYGYTF. As DNA, the CDR3 is TGTGCCAGCAGTTTACCCCCAGGGGCCTATGGCTACACCTTC.

The chain links TRBV10-2 to TRBJ2-5; the D call may be TRBD1 or TRBD2 (5 bases each). Germline V gene data show CDR1 as WSHSY and CDR2 as SAAADI. The CDR3 length is 14 residues. The germline V and J ends were trimmed by 3 bases and 4 bases, with 12 bases remaining between them. CDR3 nucleotides: TGCGCCAGCAGTGATATGGGTGGGGGAGAGACCCAGTACTTC. Translating it yields CASSDMGGGETQYF.

This chain joins TRBV6-5 and TRBJ1-3, with unresolved D. This CDR3 is built from 13 residues. The germline gives CDR1 MNHEY, CDR2 SVGAGI. V was clipped by 4 bases and J by 1 base, with 5 bases between them. The CDR3 reads CASSSSSGNTIYF. The CDR3 DNA follows: TGTGCCAGCAGTTCGTCTTCTGGAAACACCATATATTTT.

This clonotype was found a few times. The chain is built from TRBV20-1 and TRBJ2-1, with 10 bases lining up with TRBD2. Germline assignment: CDR1 DFQATT and CDR2 SNEGSKA (reference sequence). The V segment lost 3 bases and the J segment 5 bases; nucleotides outside the gene matches: 10. This CDR3 region has 16 residues. The CDR3 spells CSASWASGSINNEQFF. CDR3 DNA sequence: TGCAGTGCTAGTTGGGCTAGCGGGAGTATCAACAATGAGCAGTTCTTC.

The chain has TRBV20-1 and TRBJ2-7, with D possibly being TRBD2 (5 bases). Germline CDR1 and CDR2: DFQATT and SNEGSKA (reference sequence). The CDR3 sequence is 14 residues long. V was cut by 3 bases and J by 2 bases, with 14 bases left in between. The CDR3 reads CSASSARFPYEQYF. CDR3 coding DNA: TGCAGTGCTAGTAGCGCTAGGTTCCCCTACGAGCAGTACTTC.

This clonotype was seen a single time. The chain carries TRBV12-3 or TRBV12-4 and TRBJ1-5, with 9 positions matching TRBD1. Trimming cost V 6 bases and J 6 bases; bases outside gene matches: 6. The CDR3 runs to 14 residues. The CDR3 bases are TGTGCCAGCAGACCACAGGGGGCGGCTCAGCCCCAGCATTTT. This sequence encodes CASRPQGAAQPQHF.

The gene calls are TRBV30 and TRBJ2-5; D tentatively fits TRBD1 or TRBD2 (5 bases each). CDR3 length: 13 amino acids. The V end was cut by 0 bases, the J end by 5 bases, with 10 bases between. Germline CDR1 reads GTSNPN; CDR2 reads SVGIG (reference sequence). CDR3 coding DNA: TGTGCCTGGAGTGTAGGATGGGGGGAGACCCAGTACTTC. It codes for CAWSVGWGETQYF.